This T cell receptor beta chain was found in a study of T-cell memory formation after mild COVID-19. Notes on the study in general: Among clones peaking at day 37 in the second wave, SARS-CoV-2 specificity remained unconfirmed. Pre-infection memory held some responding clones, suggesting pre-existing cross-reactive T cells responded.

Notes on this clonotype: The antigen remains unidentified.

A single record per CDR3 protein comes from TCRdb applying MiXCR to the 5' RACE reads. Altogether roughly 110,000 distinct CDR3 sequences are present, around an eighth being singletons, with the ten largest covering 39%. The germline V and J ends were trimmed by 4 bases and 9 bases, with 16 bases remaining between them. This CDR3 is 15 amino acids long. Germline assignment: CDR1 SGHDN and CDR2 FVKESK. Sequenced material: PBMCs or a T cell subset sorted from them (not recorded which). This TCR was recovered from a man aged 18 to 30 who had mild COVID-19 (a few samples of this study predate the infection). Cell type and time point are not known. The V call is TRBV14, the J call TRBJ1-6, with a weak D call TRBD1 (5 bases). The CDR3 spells CASSPQGLIISPLHF. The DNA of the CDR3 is TGTGCCAGCAGCCCCCAGGGTCTCATAATTTCACCCCTCCACTTT.